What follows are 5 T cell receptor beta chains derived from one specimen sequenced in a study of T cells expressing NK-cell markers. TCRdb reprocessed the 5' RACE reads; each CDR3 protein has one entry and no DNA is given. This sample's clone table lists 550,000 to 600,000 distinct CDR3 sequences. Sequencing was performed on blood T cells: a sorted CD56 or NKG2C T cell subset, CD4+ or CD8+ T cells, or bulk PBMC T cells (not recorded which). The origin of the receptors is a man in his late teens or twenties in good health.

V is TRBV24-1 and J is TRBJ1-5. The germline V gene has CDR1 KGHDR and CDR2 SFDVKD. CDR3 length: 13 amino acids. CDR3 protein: CATQGGSAQPQHF.

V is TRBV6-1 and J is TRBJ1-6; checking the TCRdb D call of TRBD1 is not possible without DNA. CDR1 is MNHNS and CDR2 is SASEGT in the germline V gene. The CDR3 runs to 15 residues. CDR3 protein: CASSPLEGARTPLHF.

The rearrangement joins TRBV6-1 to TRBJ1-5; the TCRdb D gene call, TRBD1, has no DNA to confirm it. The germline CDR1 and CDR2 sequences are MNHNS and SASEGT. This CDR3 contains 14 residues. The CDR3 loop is CASRNQGYGQPQHF.

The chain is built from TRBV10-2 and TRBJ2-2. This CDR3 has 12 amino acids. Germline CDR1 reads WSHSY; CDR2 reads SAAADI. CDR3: CASSDVDVELFF.

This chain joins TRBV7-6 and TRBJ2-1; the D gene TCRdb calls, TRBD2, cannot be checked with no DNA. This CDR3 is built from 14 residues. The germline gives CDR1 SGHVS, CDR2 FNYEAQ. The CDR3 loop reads CASSNLAGGHEQFF.